A single sample is the source of the 18 T cell receptor beta chains below, sequenced in a study of T cell clones after liver transplantation. Assay used: immunoSEQ multiplex PCR; TCRdb lists only in-frame clones, some missing. The sample gives about 75,000 clones, 84% of which show up once; under 2.5% is in the top ten. The sequences come from CD4+ T cells from blood, collected about 50 months after liver transplant. The receptors were gathered from a human patient who received a liver transplant. Some T cells may have originated in the graft donor.

V and J are TRBV28 and TRBJ2-2; D gene unclear. V was clipped by 2 bases and J by 2 bases, with 3 bases between them. The CDR3 runs to 13 residues. Germline values: CDR1 MDHEN, CDR2 SYDVKM. For the CDR3, the DNA is TGTGCCAGCAGTTTAATTAACACCGGGGAGCTGTTTTTT. Translation: CASSLINTGELFF.

This clone was seen repeatedly, ten times or more. The chain joins TRBV6-5 to TRBJ1-5; possibly TRBD1 for D (6 bases). The CDR3 loop spans 13 amino acids. V lost 5 bases and J 4 bases, leaving 9 bases between the germline ends. Per the germline V gene, CDR1 is MNHEY and CDR2 is SVGAGI. CDR3: CASSLDRNQPQHF. The CDR3 DNA reads as TGTGCCAGCAGTCTTGACAGGAATCAGCCCCAGCATTTT.

This rearrangement joins TRBV6-5 to TRBJ2-7; D possibly uses TRBD1 or TRBD2 (7 bases each). Germline V gives CDR1 MNHEY, CDR2 SVGAGI. This CDR3 is 14 amino acids long. The V end lost 4 bases, the J end lost 6 bases, and 16 bases lay between the germline ends. CDR3 sequence reads: CASSLARGGAEQYF. Written as DNA, the CDR3 is TGTGCCAGCAGTTTGGCCAGGGGGGGCGCCGAGCAGTACTTC.

The chain combines TRBV9 with TRBJ1-1; 8 nucleotides match TRBD1. V gave up 3 bases and J gave up 2 bases; unmatched junction bases: 9. The CDR3 is 16 amino acids. CDR1 SGDLS and CDR2 YYNGEE come from the germline V gene. The CDR3 protein is CASSAPTGGFNTEAFF. The CDR3 bases are TGTGCCAGCAGCGCACCCACAGGGGGATTCAACACTGAAGCTTTCTTT.

This chain connects TRBV5-1 to TRBJ2-3, with D perhaps TRBD1 (6 bases). Per the germline V gene, CDR1 is SGHRS and CDR2 is YFSETQ. CDR3 length: 13 amino acids. V was trimmed by 4 bases and J by 4 bases, leaving 10 bases between them. CDR3 sequence reads: CASSARGPDTQYF. DNA of the CDR3: TGCGCCAGCAGCGCCAGGGGCCCAGATACGCAGTATTTT.

The V and J genes are TRBV30 and TRBJ2-1; D call uncertain. Germline-derived CDR1 and CDR2 are GTSNPN and SVGIG (reference sequence). Trimming cost V 0 bases and J 7 bases, with 4 bases left between them. This CDR3 is 11 amino acids long. The CDR3 bases are TGTGCCTGGAGTGTACGGAATGAGCAGTTCTTC. As protein: CAWSVRNEQFF.

The V call is TRBV5-4, the J call TRBJ2-7, with 7 bases matching TRBD1. This CDR3 has 15 residues. V shed 4 bases, J shed 3 bases, and the junction held 10 bases outside the gene matches. From germline, CDR1 is SGHNT and CDR2 YYREEE (reference sequence). The CDR3 DNA follows: TGTGCCAGCAGCCAGGACAGGAGCCTCTACTACGAGCAGTACTTC. This codes for CASSQDRSLYYEQYF.

This rearrangement joins TRBV7-2 to TRBJ2-5; 8 bases agree with TRBD2. The length of the CDR3 is 16 residues. In germline, CDR1 is SGHTA, CDR2 FQGNSA. The trim removed 5 bases at V and 4 bases at J, leaving 12 bases unmatched. CDR3 amino acids: CASSPRMGRGGETQYF. CDR3 DNA: TGTGCCAGCAGCCCCCGCATGGGTCGGGGGGGAGAGACCCAGTACTTC.

V gene TRBV5-6 combines with J gene TRBJ1-6; D possibly corresponds to TRBD1 (6 bases). The length of the CDR3 is 15 residues. Trimming took off 4 bases at V and 6 bases at J, with 14 bases between the two ends. Germline-derived CDR1 and CDR2 are SGHDT and YYEEEE. The CDR3 DNA reads TGTGCCAGCAGCCCACAGGGAGGGAGTAATTCACCCCTCCACTTT. Residues: CASSPQGGSNSPLHF.

The chain carries TRBV6-6 and TRBJ2-7; D is uncertain. The V end lost 5 bases, the J end lost 2 bases, and 4 bases lay between the germline ends. The germline CDR1 and CDR2 sequences are MNHNY and SVGAGI (reference sequence). The CDR3 is 11 amino acids. In DNA, the CDR3 is TGTGCCAGCAGTGACACCTACGAGCAGTACTTC. It translates to CASSDTYEQYF.

The chain recombines TRBV28 with TRBJ2-1; the D gene is possibly TRBD1 (5 bases). V shed 8 bases and J shed 4 bases, with 12 bases lying between them. The length of the CDR3 is 13 residues. Germline lookup yields CDR1 MDHEN and CDR2 SYDVKM. Here the CDR3 reads CASLRAAYNEQFF. The DNA of the CDR3 is TGTGCCAGCCTCAGGGCGGCTTACAATGAGCAGTTCTTC.

This chain connects TRBV18 to TRBJ2-7, with D uncertain. The CDR3 runs 14 residues. Germline V lookup: CDR1 KGHSH, CDR2 LQKENI. V shed 3 bases and J shed 0 bases, with 9 bases lying between them. The chain's CDR3 is CASSPASSSYEQYF. CDR3 coding DNA: TGTGCCAGCTCACCCGCCTCAAGCTCCTACGAGCAGTACTTC.

The chain recombines TRBV29-1 with TRBJ2-4; TRBD1 aligns across 9 bases. CDR1 and CDR2 from the germline V gene are SQVTM and ANQGSEA. CDR3 length equals 13 residues. V lost 4 bases, J lost 5 bases, and 3 bases stayed unmatched. As DNA, the CDR3 is TGCAGCGTTGCCAGGACAGGGGAAAACATTCAGTACTTC. Residues: CSVARTGENIQYF.

Points on this clone: Other nucleotide sequences in the sample specify the same CDR3. The chain carries TRBV6-5 and TRBJ2-7, with TRBD1 matching 9 bases. This CDR3 has 12 residues. With 8 bases clipped from V and 4 bases from J, the junction kept 3 bases outside the gene matches. The germline V gene has CDR1 MNHEY and CDR2 SVGAGI. The CDR3 region is CASGTGTYEQYF. CDR3 nucleotide sequence: TGTGCCAGCGGGACAGGGACTTACGAGCAGTACTTC.

The chain couples TRBV5-6 to TRBJ1-2; 9 nucleotides align to TRBD1. This CDR3 has 15 residues. The germline CDR1 and CDR2 sequences are SGHDT and YYEEEE. V lost 4 bases to trimming and J lost 5 bases; unmatched junction nucleotides: 9. In nucleotides, the CDR3 is TGTGCCAGCAGCCAAAGGGACAGGGTTTGGTATGGCTACACCTTC. Encoded protein: CASSQRDRVWYGYTF.

The chain combines TRBV18 with TRBJ2-1; no firm D call. V lost 3 bases, J lost 5 bases, and 2 bases lay in between. Germline assignment: CDR1 KGHSH and CDR2 LQKENI. CDR3 length: 11 amino acids. The CDR3 spells CASSPDNEQFF. In nucleotides, the CDR3 is TGTGCCAGCTCACCGGACAATGAGCAGTTCTTC.

The chain recombines TRBV4-2 with TRBJ2-1, with a tentative D call TRBD1 (7 bases). Germline V gives CDR1 LGHNA, CDR2 YNFKEQ. Trimming stripped 1 base from V and 6 bases from J, with 10 bases between. The CDR3 extends over 14 amino acids. The CDR3 DNA reads as TGTGCCAGCAGCCAAGCAGGGGGACTCAATGAGCAGTTCTTC. Encoded protein: CASSQAGGLNEQFF.

This clone showed up just once. The genes are TRBV28 and TRBJ2-4; 7 nucleotides align to TRBD1. The germline V gene encodes CDR1 MDHEN and CDR2 SYDVKM. The CDR3 loop spans 15 amino acids. V shed 7 bases and J 8 bases; nucleotides not matched to a gene: 14. The CDR3 here is CASNMIGGPKDIQYF. CDR3 nucleotide sequence: TGTGCCAGCAATATGATAGGGGGCCCTAAGGACATTCAGTACTTC.